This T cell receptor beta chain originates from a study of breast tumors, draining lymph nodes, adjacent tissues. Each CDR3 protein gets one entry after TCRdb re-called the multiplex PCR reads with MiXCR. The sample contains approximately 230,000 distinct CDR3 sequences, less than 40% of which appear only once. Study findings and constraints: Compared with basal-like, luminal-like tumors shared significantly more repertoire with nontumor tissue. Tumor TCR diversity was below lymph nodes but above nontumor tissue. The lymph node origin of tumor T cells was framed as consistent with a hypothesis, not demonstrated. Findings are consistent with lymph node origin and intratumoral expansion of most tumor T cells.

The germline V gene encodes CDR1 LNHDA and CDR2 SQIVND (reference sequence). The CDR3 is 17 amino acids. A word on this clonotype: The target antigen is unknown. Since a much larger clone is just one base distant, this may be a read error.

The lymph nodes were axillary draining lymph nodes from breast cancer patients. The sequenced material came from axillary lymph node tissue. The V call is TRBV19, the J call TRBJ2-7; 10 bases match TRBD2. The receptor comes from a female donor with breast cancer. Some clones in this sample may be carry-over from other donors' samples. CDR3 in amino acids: CASSIQTGTSDSCEQYF. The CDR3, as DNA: TGTGCCAGTAGTATCCAGACCGGGACTAGCGACTCCTGCGAGCAGTACTTC.